The 28 T cell receptor beta chains presented below share a single source sample, sequenced in a study of post-analysis software for immune sequencing data. Study-wide points: Higher frequency in patients than in controls was seen for 5 or 6 TRBV segments, with TRBV5-6, TRBV5-1 and TRBV20-1 among them.

Their target antigens are unknown. Sequencing libraries made from TCR beta cDNA carried unique molecular identifiers. Using its own MiXCR run on the PCR reads, TCRdb lists one record per CDR3 protein. The sample holds hundreds of thousands of distinct CDR3 sequences, around 60% seen once. What was sequenced was blood. The receptors shown here come from a girl aged 2 to 10 with multiple sclerosis.

V usage is TRBV6-6 and J usage is TRBJ2-3, with 8 bases fitting TRBD2. Per germline, CDR1 MNHNY and CDR2 SVGAGI (reference sequence). The CDR3 runs to 16 residues. The V gene end was trimmed by 4 bases and the J gene end by 2 bases; junction bases not matched to a gene: 8. The CDR3 nucleotides read TGTGCCAGCAGTTCCCTACTAGCGGCTTACACAGATACGCAGTATTTT. It translates to CASSSLLAAYTDTQYF.

As regards this clonotype: One end of the junction does not line up with germline, which may come from a read error. This chain joins TRBV29-1 and TRBJ2-1, with D possibly being TRBD1 or TRBD2 (5 bases each). CDR3 length: 12 amino acids. Germline values: CDR1 SQVTM, CDR2 ANQGSEA. CDR3 region: CSARGAYNEQFF. The CDR3 nucleotides are TGTAGCGCGAGGGGCGCCTACAATGAGCAGTTCTTC.

This clonotype came up a few times. The chain has TRBV19 and TRBJ2-1, with D maybe TRBD1 (6 bases). This CDR3 has 17 amino acids. CDR1 and CDR2 (germline): LNHDA, SQIVND (reference sequence). Trimming left V 11 bases short and J 4 bases short, with 27 bases between. The DNA of the CDR3 is TGTGCCTCAGAAAGACAGCAGGGGAGTTCGGCGTACAATGAGCAGTTCTTC. Residues: CASERQQGSSAYNEQFF.

This clonotype was detected a few times. The chain joins TRBV6-6 to TRBJ2-7, with D perhaps TRBD1 or TRBD2 (6 bases each). Trimming pared 7 bases from V and 10 bases from J, leaving 17 bases between. The CDR3 length is 12 residues. Looked up from germline, CDR1 is MNHNY and CDR2 is SVGAGI (reference sequence). The chain's CDR3 is CASTSGDNTQYF. CDR3 nucleotide sequence: TGTGCCAGCACGTCGGGGGACAACACCCAGTACTTC.

This clonotype appeared once. This rearrangement joins TRBV21-1 to TRBJ2-6; TRBD1 is the table's D call, not checked against the DNA. TRBV21-1 is tagged as a pseudogene. This CDR3 is 20 amino acids long. The CDR3 loop is CASSKNSGGGQSSGANVLTF. In DNA form, the CDR3 reads TGTGCCAGCAGCAAAAATTCGGGGGGTGGACAAAGCTCTGGGGCCAACGTCCTGACTTTC.

The V and J genes are TRBV27 and TRBJ2-5; no clear D. In germline, CDR1 is MNHEY, CDR2 SMNVEV (reference sequence). This CDR3 has 14 residues. Trimming cost V 3 bases and J 3 bases, with 11 bases left between them. The CDR3 loop is CASSFGSNKETQYF. The CDR3 nucleotides read TGTGCCAGCAGTTTTGGGTCGAATAAAGAGACCCAGTACTTC.

The chain carries TRBV5-1 and TRBJ2-5; D tentatively reads TRBD1 or TRBD2 (5 bases each). The CDR3 covers 14 residues. Germline-derived CDR1 and CDR2 are SGHRS and YFSETQ. Trimming pared 3 bases from V and 1 base from J, leaving 10 bases between. CDR3 loop: CASSWDGSQETQYF. DNA for the CDR3: TGCGCCAGCAGCTGGGACGGTAGCCAAGAGACCCAGTACTTC.

This chain uses TRBV14 with TRBJ1-2; D possibly corresponds to TRBD1 (5 bases). CDR1 and CDR2 (germline): SGHDN, FVKESK. This CDR3 region has 16 residues. Trimming pared 3 bases from V and 4 bases from J, leaving 18 bases between. For the CDR3, the DNA is TGTGCCAGCAGCCATTCCCGGGACCAGGGCCCCTATGGCTACACCTTC. Translating it yields CASSHSRDQGPYGYTF.

The rearrangement joins TRBV11-2 to TRBJ2-1; D may be TRBD2 (7 bases). The CDR3 extends over 17 amino acids. Per the germline V gene, CDR1 is SGHAT and CDR2 is FQNNGV. V was pared by 2 bases and J by 6 bases, with 20 bases between. The CDR3 spells CASSLNLRGRGINEQFF. CDR3 DNA: TGTGCCAGCAGCTTAAACCTTAGGGGGAGGGGGATCAATGAGCAGTTCTTC.

The rearrangement links TRBV5-1 to TRBJ2-3, with TRBD2 matching over 8 bases. V lost 0 bases and J lost 2; bases outside the gene matches: 5. Per germline, CDR1 SGHRS and CDR2 YFSETQ. CDR3 length: 16 residues. The CDR3 DNA reads TGCGCCAGCAGCTTGGTAGGGACTAGAGCCACAGATACGCAGTATTTT. Amino acids: CASSLVGTRATDTQYF.

The rearrangement links TRBV15 to TRBJ1-1, with 9 bases that match TRBD1. Germline V lookup: CDR1 LNHNV, CDR2 YYDKDF (reference sequence). The V segment lost 1 base and the J segment 0 bases; nucleotides outside the gene matches: 12. The CDR3 consists of 19 residues. CDR3 in DNA: TGTGCCACCAGCAGAGTGGACAGGGGCAGGGCCGATATGAACACTGAAGCTTTCTTT. Protein: CATSRVDRGRADMNTEAFF.

On this clonotype itself: A read error may produce the germline difference seen at one junction end. The chain recombines TRBV9 with TRBJ2-6, with 8 bases that match TRBD1. The length of the CDR3 is 18 residues. CDR1 SGDLS and CDR2 YYNGEE come from the germline V gene. The CDR3 DNA follows: TGTGCCAGCACCGACCCCAGGACAGGGTCGTATGGGGCCAACGTCCGGACTTTC. It encodes CASTDPRTGSYGANVRTF. Full variable domain (missing parts from reference TRBV9 and TRBJ2-6): DSGVTQTPKHLITATGQRVTLRCSPRSGDLSVYWYQQSLDQGLQFLIQYYNGEERAKGNILERFSAQQFPDLHSELNLSSLELGDSALYFCASTDPRTGSYGANVRTFGAGSRLTVL.

The V gene is TRBV11-2, the J gene TRBJ2-3; 10 bases are a match to TRBD2. The CDR3 length is 15 residues. Unmatched junction bases numbered 4, after V lost 3 bases and J lost 4 bases. CDR1 SGHAT and CDR2 FQNNGV come from the germline V gene. Written as DNA, the CDR3 is TGTGCCAGCAGCTTCACTAGCGGGGTCCCAGATACGCAGTATTTT. Amino acids: CASSFTSGVPDTQYF.

V and J are TRBV20-1 and TRBJ1-2; 9 bases line up with TRBD1. Unmatched junction bases numbered 6, after V lost 0 bases and J lost 10 bases. In germline, CDR1 is DFQATT, CDR2 SNEGSKA (reference sequence). This CDR3 spans 13 amino acids. The CDR3: CSARDRTGDDYTF. CDR3 bases: TGCAGTGCTAGAGATAGGACAGGGGATGACTACACCTTC.

Here the CDR3 reads CASSELTASNEQFF. CDR3 DNA sequence: TGTGCCAGCAGTGAGTTGACAGCCTCAAATGAGCAGTTCTTC. The rearrangement uses TRBV2 and TRBJ2-1, with D possibly TRBD1 on 5 matching bases. Trimming stripped 3 bases from V and 7 bases from J, with 13 bases between. This CDR3 is 14 amino acids long. The germline V gene has CDR1 SNHLY and CDR2 FYNNEI.

Remarks on this clonotype: This may arise from a read error, as a much more abundant clone is one base away. This sequence joins TRBV7-6 and TRBJ2-3; TRBD2 aligns across 13 bases. CDR3 length equals 16 residues. Germline CDR1 is SGHVS and CDR2 is FNYEAQ. CDR3 in amino acids: CAGSFTSGRATDTQYF. The CDR3 DNA follows: TGTGCCGGCAGCTTCACTAGCGGGAGGGCGACAGATACGCAGTATTTT.

This clonotype was observed a single time. The rearrangement joins TRBV5-1 to TRBJ2-3; TRBD1 might be the D (6 bases). CDR3 length: 15 amino acids. The germline V and J ends were trimmed by 2 bases and 4 bases, with 14 bases remaining between them. Germline-derived CDR1 and CDR2 are SGHRS and YFSETQ. CDR3 in DNA: TGCGCCAGCAGCTTTAAGTTGGGGGCGCCAGATACGCAGTATTTT. It specifies CASSFKLGAPDTQYF.

This chain links TRBV2 with TRBJ2-1; 10 nucleotides agree with TRBD1. Germline-derived CDR1 and CDR2 are SNHLY and FYNNEI. This CDR3 is built from 15 residues. V was pared by 6 bases and J by 4 bases, with 6 bases of the junction left unmatched. The CDR3: CASRTGGDPYNEQFF. The CDR3 region has the DNA TGTGCCAGCAGGACAGGGGGCGATCCATACAATGAGCAGTTCTTC.

This clonotype was seen only a few times. This sequence joins TRBV7-9 and TRBJ2-1; a possible D gene is TRBD1 (7 bases). Trimming took off 4 bases at V and 5 bases at J, with 9 bases between the two ends. The CDR3 runs to 13 residues. Germline CDR1 reads SEHNR; CDR2 reads FQNEAQ (reference sequence). In DNA form, the CDR3 reads TGTGCCAGCAGCTCCAGGGGGGACAATGAGCAGTTCTTC. As protein: CASSSRGDNEQFF.

The CDR3 bases are TGCGCCAGCAGCTCGGGACAGGGCCAAGTGCGTCAGGGCTACACCTTC. Translating gives CASSSGQGQVRQGYTF. This rearrangement joins TRBV5-1 to TRBJ1-2, with 9 nucleotides matching TRBD1. Germline-derived CDR1 and CDR2 are SGHRS and YFSETQ. J was trimmed by 8 bases and V by 3 bases; bases with no gene match: 14. The CDR3 is made up of 16 amino acids.

This clonotype turned up a few times. The chain carries TRBV20-1 and TRBJ1-2; perhaps TRBD1 as D (6 bases). Trimming cost V 6 bases and J 4 bases, with 12 bases left between them. Germline values: CDR1 DFQATT, CDR2 SNEGSKA (reference sequence). The CDR3 has 12 residues. Here the CDR3 DNA reads TGCAGTGCCAAGGACAGATTCTATGGCTACACCTTC. Its translation is CSAKDRFYGYTF.

This clonotype was found a few times. Here the CDR3 reads CASSLIAGGPGEQFF. CDR3 nucleotide sequence: TGTGCCAGCAGCTTGATAGCGGGAGGGCCAGGGGAGCAGTTCTTC. The rearrangement uses TRBV7-6 and TRBJ2-1, with 11 bases fitting TRBD2. The CDR3 consists of 15 residues. The junction had 8 bases not matched to a gene; V was cut back by 3 bases and J by 10 bases. The germline gives CDR1 SGHVS, CDR2 FNYEAQ. The variable domain in full, completed from reference TRBV7-6 and TRBJ2-1, reads GAGVSQSPRYKVTKRGQDVALRCDPISGHVSLYWYRQALGQGPEFLTYFNYEAQQDKSGLPNDRFSAERPEGSISTLTIQRTEQRDSAMYRCASSLIAGGPGEQFFGPGTRLTVL.

The chain joins TRBV7-2 to TRBJ1-1, with D perhaps TRBD1 (5 bases). V lost 6 bases and J lost 1, with 15 bases in between. The CDR3 length is 15 residues. CDR1 is SGHTA and CDR2 is FQGNSA in the germline V gene. CDR3 protein: CASSSTGTSNTEAFF. The CDR3 DNA sequence: TGTGCCAGCAGTTCCACAGGCACATCGAACACTGAAGCTTTCTTT.

The chain carries TRBV6-5 and TRBJ2-5, with 9 positions matching TRBD1. Trimming at V came to 2 bases and at J to 5 bases, leaving 9 bases not matched to a gene. This CDR3 is built from 16 residues. The V gene's germline CDR1 is MNHEY and CDR2 SVGAGI. CDR3 nucleotide sequence: TGTGCCAGCAGTTACCTCCTTAGTGGACAGGGGGAGACCCAGTACTTC. Its protein product is CASSYLLSGQGETQYF.

J is TRBJ2-5 and V is TRBV27; 8 bases match TRBD1. The trim removed 4 bases at V and 2 bases at J, leaving 6 bases unmatched. The CDR3 totals 15 residues. The V gene's germline CDR1 is MNHEY and CDR2 SMNVEV (reference sequence). The CDR3 here is CASSSTTGAQETQYF. For the CDR3, the DNA is TGTGCCAGCAGTTCAACGACAGGGGCACAAGAGACCCAGTACTTC.

The J gene is TRBJ2-3, the V gene TRBV5-1; D might be TRBD2 (5 bases). V gave up 1 base and J gave up 0 bases, with 9 bases separating them. CDR3 length equals 15 residues. CDR1 is SGHRS and CDR2 is YFSETQ in the germline V gene. CDR3 loop: CASSLRGWSTDTQYF. As DNA, the CDR3 is TGCGCCAGCAGCTTGCGGGGTTGGAGCACAGATACGCAGTATTTT. The entire variable domain, with the rest obtained from reference TRBV5-1 and TRBJ2-3, is as follows: KAGVTQTPRYLIKTRGQQVTLSCSPISGHRSVSWYQQTPGQGLQFLFEYFSETQRNKGNFPGRFSGRQFSNSRSEMNVSTLELGDSALYLCASSLRGWSTDTQYFGPGTRLTVL.

This clonotype was seen a handful of times. This rearrangement joins TRBV12-3 or TRBV12-4 to TRBJ2-5; TRBD1 aligns across 7 bases. The CDR3 sequence is 12 residues long. V trimming: 7 bases; J trimming: 1 base; junction bases outside the gene matches: 0. DNA for the CDR3: TGTGCCAGCAAGGGGGCCCAAGAGACCCAGTACTTC. Its translation is CASKGAQETQYF.

The CDR3: CASSRTGETDTQYF. CDR3 DNA: TGCGCCAGCAGCCGGACAGGGGAGACAGATACGCAGTATTTT. The V call is TRBV5-1, the J call TRBJ2-3; 9 nucleotides agree with TRBD1. CDR3 size: 14 residues. Germline loops: CDR1 SGHRS, CDR2 YFSETQ. With 4 bases clipped from V and 3 bases from J, the junction kept 3 bases outside the gene matches.